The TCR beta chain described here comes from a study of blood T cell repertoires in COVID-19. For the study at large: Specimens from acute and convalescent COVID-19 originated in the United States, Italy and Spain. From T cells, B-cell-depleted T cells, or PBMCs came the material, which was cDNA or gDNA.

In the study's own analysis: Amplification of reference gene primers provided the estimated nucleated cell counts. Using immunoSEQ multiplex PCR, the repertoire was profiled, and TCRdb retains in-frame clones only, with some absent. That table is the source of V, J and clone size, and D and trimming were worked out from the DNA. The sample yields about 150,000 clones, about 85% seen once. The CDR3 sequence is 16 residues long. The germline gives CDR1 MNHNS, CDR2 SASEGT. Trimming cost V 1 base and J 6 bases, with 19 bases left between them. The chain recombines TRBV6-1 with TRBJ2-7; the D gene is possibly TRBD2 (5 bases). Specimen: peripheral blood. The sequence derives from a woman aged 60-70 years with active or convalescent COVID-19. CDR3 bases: TGTGCCAGCAGTGAAGTTTCGGCCCTAGTTGGGAGCGAGCAGTACTTC. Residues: CASSEVSALVGSEQYF.